This paragraph reports one T cell receptor beta chain. This clonotype was detected only once. This clone's antigen is unknown. Base qualities were left out, and no much larger clone turns up one base away. The V and J ends are trimmed by 6 bases and 2 bases, leaving 20 bases between them. The CDR3 measures 17 amino acids from cysteine to phenylalanine. CDR3 DNA is the only sequence kept; it has 51 bases, read in frame from the first base. To prepare the library, PCR was applied. The instrument was an Illumina HiSeq 2500. Unique molecular identifiers were incorporated into TCR beta cDNA libraries to reduce PCR and sequencing biases. Every 1 to 10 million input T cells yielded some 500,000 cDNA molecules, meaning each molecule approximated one T cell. The same protocol used for the earlier healthy control dataset was applied to prepare and sequence the patient libraries. Samples belonging to the same batch were prepared together, multiplexed and sequenced on a shared HiSeq lane. From the authors' description of their analysis: Raw barcoded reads were processed with MIGEC, discarding single-read molecular identifier groups before consensus assembly and CDR3 extraction. Clonotype tables were post-analysed with VDJtools, and diversity was normalized by down-sampling all datasets to the smallest sample size. To correct batch-related cross-sample contamination, repertoire overlap clustering matched CDR3 amino acid sequences but not nucleotide sequences. TCRdb reworked the public reads: Q25 trimming with fastp, MiXCR clone assembly, productive beta chains retained. Records with the same CDR3 protein are collapsed into one entry carrying the most frequent genes and DNA. These V and J calls originate from TCRdb's pipeline instead of the authors' own analysis. The sample table shows a few hundred thousand distinct CDR3 sequences, and 35% to 45% are seen once. The ten top clones hold less than 10% of the sample.

To demonstrate the VDJtools post-analysis software, the study profiled TCR beta repertoires from the peripheral blood of 10 to 15 young patients with multiple sclerosis. The multiple sclerosis patients were children and adolescents ranging in age from roughly 6 to 15 years. The data are from a study of post-analysis software for immune sequencing data (dated by TCRdb to between 2014 and 2017). Context from the whole study: Recorded disease courses included relapsing-remitting, secondary progressive and progressive-relapsing multiple sclerosis, with some patients lacking subtype annotation. Patient repertoires were compared against ten to eleven previously published healthy control repertoires from donors aged roughly 6 to 28 years. A subset of samples was prepared in parallel using single-end sample barcoding, then pooled and co-amplified after Illumina adapter ligation.

Paper-wide results and their limitations: The multiple sclerosis patient group was slightly younger than the control group. Patients showed significantly higher frequencies than controls for several TRBV segments, among them TRBV5-6, TRBV5-1 and TRBV20-1. When samples were clustered directly using the F measure, samples prepared in the same batch co-clustered strongly, which prompted a batch-effect correction. Significantly lower normalized Chao1 diversity was found in multiple sclerosis patients than in controls, suggesting substantial peripheral T-cell clonal expansion.

In this chain, TRBV12-3 or TRBV12-4 is recombined with TRBJ2-1; the D gene lacks a confident call. The specimen sequenced was blood. This receptor was obtained from a girl aged 2-10 years with multiple sclerosis. The CDR3 has the sequence CASSMTWAGFPYNEQFF. Read as DNA, the sequence is TGTGCCAGCAGCATGACCTGGGCTGGGTTCCCCTACAATGAGCAGTTCTTC.